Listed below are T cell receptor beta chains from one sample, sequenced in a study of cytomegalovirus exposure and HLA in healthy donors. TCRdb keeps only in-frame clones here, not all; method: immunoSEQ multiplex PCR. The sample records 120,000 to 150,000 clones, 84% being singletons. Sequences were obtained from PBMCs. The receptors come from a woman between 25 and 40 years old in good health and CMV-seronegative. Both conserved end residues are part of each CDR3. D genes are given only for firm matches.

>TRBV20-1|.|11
CSASRYYEQYF
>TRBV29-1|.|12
CSVEDAFRDAFF
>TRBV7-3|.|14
CASSLQGRGNTIYF
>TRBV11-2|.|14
CASSLDPGYTEAFF
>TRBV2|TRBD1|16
CASSGLAGTGGRGYTF
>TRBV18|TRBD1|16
CASSPKGQGNTGELFF
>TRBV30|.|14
CAWSDLRRGSPLHF
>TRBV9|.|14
CASSGRDSNYEQYF
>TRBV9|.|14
CASSVEGVYNEQFF
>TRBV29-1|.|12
CSVSQVNNEQFF
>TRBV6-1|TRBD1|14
CASRDRGPTDTQYF
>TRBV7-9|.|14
CASSYRLDYNEQFF
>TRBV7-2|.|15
CASSLAGRVNTEAFF
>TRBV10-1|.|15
CASSESDPGERGYTF
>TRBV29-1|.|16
CSVSPPPGRGGYEQYF
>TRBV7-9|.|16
CASSYRLDRDYNEQFF
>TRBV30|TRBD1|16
CAWSASLSGGQETQYF
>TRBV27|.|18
CASSFSPPETQGRETQYF
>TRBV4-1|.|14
CASSQEGRNQPQHF
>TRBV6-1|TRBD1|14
CASSAWDSSYEQYF
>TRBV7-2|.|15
CASSLDGFPGNTIYF
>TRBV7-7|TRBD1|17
CASSTGTGITNTGELFF
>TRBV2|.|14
CASSELQLGNTIYF